The source of this T cell receptor beta chain is a study of T cell responses to AZD1222 COVID-19 vaccine (dated by TCRdb to the early 2020s). For the study in its entirety: AZD1222 recipients whose second dose came at about 4 weeks and those whose second dose came at about 12 weeks were combined into one group, since spike-specific TCR depth and breadth did not differ between the two schedules. A total of approximately 240 trial participants underwent TCR sequencing, of whom 207 received two doses of AZD1222 and around 26 received two doses of the MenACWY control vaccine. Trial participants were enrolled by age into subgroups of 18-55, 56-69 and 70-plus years, and around 150, 28 and 57 TCR-sequenced participants, respectively, were included in these subgroups.

A word on this clone: There is no known antigen for this receptor. No clone much larger than this one lies a single base away; base qualities are absent.

The CDR3 regions of human TCRbeta chains were analyzed by immunosequencing. The original pipeline was this. TCRs in the repertoires were matched against a reference library of SARS-CoV-2-specific TCRs that had been generated with the MIRA antigen-specificity platform. Breadth was defined as the fraction of unique TCRs that were SARS-CoV-2-associated. Depth was defined as the fraction of total T cells that were SARS-CoV-2-associated. Each spike-specific TCR was assigned to its reactive spike region and to a CD4 or CD8 class using the MIRA data. Log10-transformed breadth and depth values were compared by one-way ANOVA with Sidak's multiple comparisons tests. TCRdb re-hosts the immuneACCESS table, in-frame sequences only. Its copies lack some clones; in the studies checked, an unresolved V gene accounts for under half of them, and the cause for the rest is not known. V, J and clone size reflect that table, while D and trimming were determined from the DNA. Counted in this sample were approximately 100,000 clones; around 87% of them appeared once. The leading ten clones occupy roughly 5.3% of the sample.

What the research found in general, with its limitations: In the small 56-69-year group, the increase in depth fell short of significance, most likely because of low power. Vaccine-associated CD4 TCRs spanned the whole spike protein, with dominant responses in regions 160-218 and 743-854. Most participants were white British and females outnumbered males, and the authors suggested that clonal diversity may have been underestimated. Reportedly, almost half of the unique spike-specific TCRs recognized epitopes lying outside the regions that are mutated in the B.1.351 and B.1.1.7 variants. Because no day 14 peak-response samples were available, the repertoires could be characterized only after the peak T cell response. Conclusions about previously exposed vaccinees are limited, since just a handful of AZD1222 recipients were seropositive for SARS-CoV-2 at baseline. Spike-specific TCR breadth and depth rose significantly after two AZD1222 doses compared with day 0 and with MenACWY recipients.

This specimen's time point label, interpreted: baseline before first vaccination. The vaccinee samples were drawn from two UK trials, COV001 and COV002, one of which was a single-blind randomized controlled phase 2/3 trial testing AZD1222 (ChAdOx1 nCoV-19) in healthy adults. Trial participant PBMC samples were collected at day 0 and day 28 after the second dose for TCRbeta chain sequencing. Specimen: peripheral blood, collected on day 0 of AZD1222 vaccination. This sequence was found in an adult in good health.

Here is the DNA: TGCAGCGTTGTGCCATCTGGTCCGAGCTCCTACAATGAGCAGTTCTTC. The resulting protein is CSVVPSGPSSYNEQFF. The receptor chain draws on TRBV29-1 and TRBJ2-1, with no confidently assigned D gene. Sequences SQVTM (CDR1) and ANQGSEA (CDR2) are obtained from the germline V gene. Counted from cysteine to phenylalanine, this CDR3 has 16 amino acids. Just CDR3 DNA is preserved here, 48 bases in frame from base 1. The germline ends are 16 bases apart after V is trimmed by 4 bases and J by 0 bases.